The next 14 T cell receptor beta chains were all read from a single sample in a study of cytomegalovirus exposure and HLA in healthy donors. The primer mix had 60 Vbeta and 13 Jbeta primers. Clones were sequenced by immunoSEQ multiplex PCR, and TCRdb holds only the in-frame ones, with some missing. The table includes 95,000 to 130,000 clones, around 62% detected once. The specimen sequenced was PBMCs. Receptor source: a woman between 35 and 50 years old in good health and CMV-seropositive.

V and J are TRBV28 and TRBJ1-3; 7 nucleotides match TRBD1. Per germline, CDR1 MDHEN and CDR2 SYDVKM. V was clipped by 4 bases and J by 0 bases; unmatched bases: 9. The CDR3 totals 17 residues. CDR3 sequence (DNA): TGTGCCAGCAGTTCCCCGGGGACAGACCCCTCTGGAAACACCATATATTTT. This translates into CASSSPGTDPSGNTIYF. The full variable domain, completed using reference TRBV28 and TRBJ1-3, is DVKVTQSSRYLVKRTGEKVFLECVQDMDHENMFWYRQDPGLGLRLIYFSYDVKMKEKGDIPEGYSVSREKKERFSLILESASTNQTSMYLCASSSPGTDPSGNTIYFGEGSWLTVV.

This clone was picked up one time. In DNA, the CDR3 is TGTGCCAGCAGTGCACAGCTATTAATGAGCTATGGCTACACCTTC. As protein: CASSAQLLMSYGYTF. The V gene is TRBV2, the J gene TRBJ1-2; D is ambiguous. The CDR3 loop spans 15 amino acids. V was cut by 4 bases and J by 4 bases, with 16 bases left in between. The germline V gene has CDR1 SNHLY and CDR2 FYNNEI.

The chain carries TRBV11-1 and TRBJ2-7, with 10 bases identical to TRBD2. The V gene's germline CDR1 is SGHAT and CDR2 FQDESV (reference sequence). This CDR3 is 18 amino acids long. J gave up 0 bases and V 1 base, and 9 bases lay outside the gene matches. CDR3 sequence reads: CASSLEGTSAYYSYEQYF. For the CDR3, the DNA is TGTGCCAGCAGCTTAGAAGGGACTAGCGCTTACTACTCCTACGAGCAGTACTTC.

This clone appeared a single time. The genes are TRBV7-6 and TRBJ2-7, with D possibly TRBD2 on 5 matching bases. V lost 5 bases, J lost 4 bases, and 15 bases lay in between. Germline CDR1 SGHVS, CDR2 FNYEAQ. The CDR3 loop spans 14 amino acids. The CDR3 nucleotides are TGTGCCAGCAGCGAAACCGGGATGAAATACGAGCAGTACTTC. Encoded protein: CASSETGMKYEQYF.

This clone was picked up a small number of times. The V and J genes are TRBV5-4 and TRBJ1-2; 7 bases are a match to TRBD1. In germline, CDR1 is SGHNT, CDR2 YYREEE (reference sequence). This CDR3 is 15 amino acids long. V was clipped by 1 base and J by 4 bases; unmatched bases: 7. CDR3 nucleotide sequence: TGTGCCAGCAGCTTGAGAACAGGGGAACCCTATGGCTACACCTTC. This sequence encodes CASSLRTGEPYGYTF.

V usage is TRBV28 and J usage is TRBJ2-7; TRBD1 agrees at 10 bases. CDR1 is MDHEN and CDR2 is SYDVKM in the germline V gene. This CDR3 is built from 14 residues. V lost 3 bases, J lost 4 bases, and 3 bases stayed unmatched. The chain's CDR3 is CASSFGTGDYEQYF. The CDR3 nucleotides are TGTGCCAGCAGTTTCGGGACAGGGGATTACGAGCAGTACTTC.

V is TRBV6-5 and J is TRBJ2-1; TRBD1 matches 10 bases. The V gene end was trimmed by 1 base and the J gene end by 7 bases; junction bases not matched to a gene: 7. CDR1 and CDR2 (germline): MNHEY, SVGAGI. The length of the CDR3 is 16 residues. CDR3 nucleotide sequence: TGTGCCAGCAGTTACTGGGATGGACAGGGGGATAATGAGCAGTTCTTC. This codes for CASSYWDGQGDNEQFF.

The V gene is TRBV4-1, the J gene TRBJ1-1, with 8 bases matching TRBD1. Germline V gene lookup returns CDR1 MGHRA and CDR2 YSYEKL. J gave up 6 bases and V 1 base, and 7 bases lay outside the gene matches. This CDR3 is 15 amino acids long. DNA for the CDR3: TGCGCCAGCAGCCAAGCCCGGGACAGGCCCCCTGAAGCTTTCTTT. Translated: CASSQARDRPPEAFF.

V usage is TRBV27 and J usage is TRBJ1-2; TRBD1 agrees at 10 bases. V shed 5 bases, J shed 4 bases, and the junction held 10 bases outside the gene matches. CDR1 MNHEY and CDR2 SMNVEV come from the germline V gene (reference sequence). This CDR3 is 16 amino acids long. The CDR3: CASSPSRTGGGYGYTF. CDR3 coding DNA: TGTGCCAGCAGTCCCTCACGGACAGGGGGAGGCTATGGCTACACCTTC.

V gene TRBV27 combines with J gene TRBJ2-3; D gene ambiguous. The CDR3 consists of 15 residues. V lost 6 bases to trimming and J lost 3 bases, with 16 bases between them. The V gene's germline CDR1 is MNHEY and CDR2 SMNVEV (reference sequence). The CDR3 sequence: CASSLRRLDTDTQYF. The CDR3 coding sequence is TGTGCCAGCAGCCTCCGGCGGCTAGATACAGATACGCAGTATTTT.

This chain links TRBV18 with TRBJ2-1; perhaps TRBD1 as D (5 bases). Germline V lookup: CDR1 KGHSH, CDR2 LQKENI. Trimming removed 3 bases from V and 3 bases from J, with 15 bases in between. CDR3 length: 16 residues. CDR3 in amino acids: CASSPQGLGIYNEQFF. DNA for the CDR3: TGTGCCAGCTCACCGCAGGGCTTGGGAATCTACAATGAGCAGTTCTTC.

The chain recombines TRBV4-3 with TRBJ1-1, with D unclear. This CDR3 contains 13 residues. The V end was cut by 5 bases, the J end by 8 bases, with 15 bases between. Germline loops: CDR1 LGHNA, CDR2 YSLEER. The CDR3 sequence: CASSDYPAAEAFF. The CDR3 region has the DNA TGCGCCAGCAGCGACTACCCGGCAGCCGAAGCTTTCTTT.

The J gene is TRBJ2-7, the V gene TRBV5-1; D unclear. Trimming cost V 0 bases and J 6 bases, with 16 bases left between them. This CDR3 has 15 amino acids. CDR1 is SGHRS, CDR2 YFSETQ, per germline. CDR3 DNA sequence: TGCGCCAGCAGCTTGGAGGCAGGTGGTTTACGCGAGCAGTACTTC. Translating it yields CASSLEAGGLREQYF.

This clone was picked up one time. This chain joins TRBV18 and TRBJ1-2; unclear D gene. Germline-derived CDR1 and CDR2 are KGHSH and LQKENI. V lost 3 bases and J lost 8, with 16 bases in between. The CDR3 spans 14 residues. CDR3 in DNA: TGTGCCAGCTCACCCGACACAATCACGGGGGGCTACACCTTC. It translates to CASSPDTITGGYTF.